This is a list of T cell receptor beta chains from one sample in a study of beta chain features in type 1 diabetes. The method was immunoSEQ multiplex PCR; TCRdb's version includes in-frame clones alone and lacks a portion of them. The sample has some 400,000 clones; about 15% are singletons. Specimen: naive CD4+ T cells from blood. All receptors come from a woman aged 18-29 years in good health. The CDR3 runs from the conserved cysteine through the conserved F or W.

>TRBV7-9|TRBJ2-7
CASSLGTSGNEQYF
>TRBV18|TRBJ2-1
CASSPAALNEQFF
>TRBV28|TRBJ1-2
CASSLGPGYGYTF
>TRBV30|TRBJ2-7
CAWHRDRQVPEQYF
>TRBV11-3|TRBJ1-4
CASSRSFGEKLFF
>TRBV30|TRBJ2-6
CAWSFRESGANVLTF
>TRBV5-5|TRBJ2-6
CASSFGAMVSGANVLTF
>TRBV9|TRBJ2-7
CASSASLAGENEQYF
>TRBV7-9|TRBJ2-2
CASSLALVREGTGELFF
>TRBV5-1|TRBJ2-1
CASSLAGSPGGEQFF
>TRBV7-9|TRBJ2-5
CASSRGASGNQETQYF
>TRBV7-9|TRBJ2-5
CASSWGSQETQYF
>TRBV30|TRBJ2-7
CAWSGANEQYF
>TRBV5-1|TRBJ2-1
CASSFPSGSTYNEQFF
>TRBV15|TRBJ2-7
CATSTTGTAYEQYF
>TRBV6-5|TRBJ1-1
CASSYSQGTEAFF
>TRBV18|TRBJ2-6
CASSPPGTGYVLTF
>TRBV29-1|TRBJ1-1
CSVERGLDTEAFF
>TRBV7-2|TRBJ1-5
CASSLTRGHQPQHF
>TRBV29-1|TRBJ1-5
CSVSGGTIGQPQHF
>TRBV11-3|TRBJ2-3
CASSLGAGGTDTQYF
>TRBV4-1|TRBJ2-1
CASSQDQGGLAGEQFF
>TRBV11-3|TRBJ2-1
CASSLVAGNRNEQFF
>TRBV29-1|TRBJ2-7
CSVLRSYEQYF
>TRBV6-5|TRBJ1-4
CASSYSNRGYEKLFF
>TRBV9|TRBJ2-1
CASSVSTGTSFDEQFF
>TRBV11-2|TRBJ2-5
CASRRGQGQETQYF
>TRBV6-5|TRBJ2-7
CASSYQLAGDNEQYF